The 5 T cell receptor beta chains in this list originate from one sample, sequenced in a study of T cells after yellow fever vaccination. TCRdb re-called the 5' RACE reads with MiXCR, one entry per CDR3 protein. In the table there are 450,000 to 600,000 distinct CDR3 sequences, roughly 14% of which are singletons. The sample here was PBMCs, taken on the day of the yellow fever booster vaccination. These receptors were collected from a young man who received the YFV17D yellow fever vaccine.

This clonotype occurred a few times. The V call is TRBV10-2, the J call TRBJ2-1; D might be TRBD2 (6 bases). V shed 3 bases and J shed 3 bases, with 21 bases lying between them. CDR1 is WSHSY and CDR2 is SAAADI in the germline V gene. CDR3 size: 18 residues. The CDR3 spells CASSDLLRAVADYNEQFF. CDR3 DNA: TGCGCCAGCAGTGACCTCCTCCGAGCGGTAGCGGACTACAATGAGCAGTTCTTC.

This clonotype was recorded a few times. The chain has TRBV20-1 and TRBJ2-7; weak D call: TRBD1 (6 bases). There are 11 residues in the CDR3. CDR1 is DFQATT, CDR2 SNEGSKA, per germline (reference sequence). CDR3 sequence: CRAGTSYEQYF. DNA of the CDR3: TGCAGGGCCGGGACAAGCTACGAGCAGTACTTC.

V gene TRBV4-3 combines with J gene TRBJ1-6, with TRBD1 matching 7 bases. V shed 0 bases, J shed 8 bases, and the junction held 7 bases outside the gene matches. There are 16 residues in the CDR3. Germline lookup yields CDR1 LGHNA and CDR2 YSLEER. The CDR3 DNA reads TGCGCCAGCAGCCAAGACGTAGACAGGGCTCATTCACCCCTCCACTTT. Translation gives CASSQDVDRAHSPLHF.

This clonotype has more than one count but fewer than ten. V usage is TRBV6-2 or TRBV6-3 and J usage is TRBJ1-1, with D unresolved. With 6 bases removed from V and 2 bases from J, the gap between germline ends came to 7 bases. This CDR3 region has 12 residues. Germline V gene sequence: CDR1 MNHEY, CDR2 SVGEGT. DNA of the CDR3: TGTGCCAGCAGACCTATTAACACTGAAGCTTTCTTT. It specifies CASRPINTEAFF.

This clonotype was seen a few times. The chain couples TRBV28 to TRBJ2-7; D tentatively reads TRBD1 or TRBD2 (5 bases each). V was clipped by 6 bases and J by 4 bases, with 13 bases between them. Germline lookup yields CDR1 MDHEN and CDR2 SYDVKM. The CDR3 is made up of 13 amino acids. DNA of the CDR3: TGTGCCAGCAGGGGGGTCGATCGTTACGAGCAGTACTTC. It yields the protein CASRGVDRYEQYF.